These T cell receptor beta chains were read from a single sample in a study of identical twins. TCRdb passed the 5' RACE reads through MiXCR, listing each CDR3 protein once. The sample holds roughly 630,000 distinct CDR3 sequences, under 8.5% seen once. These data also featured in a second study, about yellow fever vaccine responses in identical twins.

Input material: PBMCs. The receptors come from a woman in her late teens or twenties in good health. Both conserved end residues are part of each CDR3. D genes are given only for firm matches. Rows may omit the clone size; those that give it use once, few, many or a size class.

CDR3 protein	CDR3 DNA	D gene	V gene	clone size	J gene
CASSAGGAGVGEQYF	TGTGCCAGCAGCGCCGGGGGGGCGGGAGTGGGAGAGCAGTACTTC	TRBD2	TRBV13	NA	TRBJ2-7
CASSLAGGAVEAFF	TGCGCCAGCAGCTTGGCCGGGGGGGCGGTTGAAGCTTTCTTT	NA	TRBV5-1	few	TRBJ1-1
CASPTGARDSGANVLTF	TGCGCCAGCCCCACAGGGGCGCGGGACTCTGGGGCCAACGTCCTGACTTTC	NA	TRBV5-1	few	TRBJ2-6
CASSQVASIKTDTQYF	TGTGCCAGCAGCCAAGTGGCTAGTATTAAAACAGATACGCAGTATTTT	NA	TRBV3-1	few	TRBJ2-3
CASRERQGVDGTDTQYF	TGTGCCAGCAGGGAACGACAGGGGGTTGACGGCACAGATACGCAGTATTTT	TRBD1	TRBV12-3/TRBV12-4	few	TRBJ2-3
CAISPSGETQYF	TGTGCCATCAGCCCGAGTGGCGAGACCCAGTACTTC	NA	TRBV10-3	few	TRBJ2-5
CASSLKGMRGYTF	TGTGCCAGCAGCTTAAAGGGGATGCGTGGCTACACCTTC	NA	TRBV5-5	few	TRBJ1-2
CASSEGQGKYNEQFF	TGCGCCAGCAGTGAAGGACAGGGGAAATACAATGAGCAGTTCTTC	TRBD1	TRBV10-1	NA	TRBJ2-1
CAISEGIPVAKNIQYF	TGTGCCATCAGTGAGGGGATCCCCGTAGCCAAAAACATTCAGTACTTC	NA	TRBV10-3	many	TRBJ2-4
CASKTGQNYGYTF	TGTGCCAGCAAAACAGGACAAAACTATGGCTACACCTTC	NA	TRBV6-6	many	TRBJ1-2
CASSSQRATYNEQFF	TGTGCCAGCAGTTCCCAGCGAGCTACCTACAATGAGCAGTTCTTC	NA	TRBV6-5	few	TRBJ2-1
CASSQASGYEQFF	TGTGCCAGCAGCCAGGCTAGCGGTTATGAGCAGTTCTTC	TRBD2	TRBV14	NA	TRBJ2-1